One sample yielded the 25 T cell receptor beta chains listed below, sequenced in a study of blood T cells in healthy people across ages. Primed by a sample-barcoded 5' primer and a J-beta primer mix, a second PCR proceeded for 7 to 11 cycles. Each CDR3 protein is one row after TCRdb ran MiXCR on the 5' RACE reads. The sample has 700,000 to 900,000 distinct CDR3 sequences; roughly 25% are singletons. The sample also formed part of further work on T cells of mothers and their children.

The sample consisted of blood. These receptors were taken from a boy younger than 18 in good health.

This chain connects TRBV4-1 to TRBJ1-4; possible D gene TRBD1, 5 bases. The CDR3 is made up of 15 amino acids. Between the trimmed V and J ends, which lost 6 bases and 0 bases, there was a span of 11 bases. Germline loops: CDR1 MGHRA, CDR2 YSYEKL. CDR3 in DNA: TGCGCCAGCAGGACCAGGGCTGCAACTAATGAAAAACTGTTTTTT. It translates to CASRTRAATNEKLFF.

This clonotype has a handful of counts. The V gene is TRBV27, the J gene TRBJ2-7, with a possible D match to TRBD1 (6 bases). The V gene lost 3 bases and the J gene lost 5 bases, with 17 bases spanning the gap. This CDR3 is built from 15 residues. Germline lookup yields CDR1 MNHEY and CDR2 SMNVEV (reference sequence). The CDR3 DNA reads as TGTGCCAGCAGTTTTGGTCCCAGGGGAAGGAACGAGCAGTACTTC. Amino acids: CASSFGPRGRNEQYF.

The V and J genes are TRBV7-9 and TRBJ1-1, with 7 bases lining up with TRBD1. Unmatched junction bases numbered 9, after V lost 7 bases and J lost 1 base. The V gene's germline CDR1 is SEHNR and CDR2 FQNEAQ (reference sequence). The CDR3 totals 15 residues. Written as DNA, the CDR3 is TGTGCCAGCACCGACCGACAGGGAACGAACACTGAAGCTTTCTTT. This encodes CASTDRQGTNTEAFF.

This clonotype appeared a few times. The chain combines TRBV10-3 with TRBJ1-2; TRBD1 might be the D (5 bases). Germline V gives CDR1 ENHRY, CDR2 SYGVKD. The CDR3 runs 13 residues. Trimming cost V 6 bases and J 2 bases, with 10 bases left between them. The CDR3 reads CAIRGDGNYGYTF. In DNA, the CDR3 is TGTGCCATCAGAGGGGACGGGAACTATGGCTACACCTTC.

This clonotype was recorded a few times. The J gene is TRBJ1-1, the V gene TRBV7-9; D perhaps matches TRBD1 (5 bases). The CDR3 runs 13 residues. Trimming left V 2 bases short and J 6 bases short, with 10 bases between. The germline CDR1 and CDR2 sequences are SEHNR and FQNEAQ (reference sequence). CDR3 region: CASSLMGTAEAFF. The CDR3 nucleotides read TGTGCCAGCAGCTTAATGGGGACGGCTGAAGCTTTCTTT. The whole variable domain, filled in from reference TRBV7-9 and TRBJ1-1, reads DTGVSQNPRHKITKRGQNVTFRCDPISEHNRLYWYRQTLGQGPEFLTYFQNEAQLEKSRLLSDRFSAERPKGSFSTLEIQRTEQGDSAMYLCASSLMGTAEAFFGQGTRLTVV.

The chain recombines TRBV7-3 with TRBJ2-7; TRBD1 matches at 8 bases. The CDR3 is made up of 16 amino acids. Looked up from germline, CDR1 is SGHTA and CDR2 is FQGTGA. Trimming cost V 5 bases and J 1 base; bases outside gene matches: 10. In DNA, the CDR3 is TGTGCCAGCAGCCCGGGGACAGGCCTCGGTTCCTACGAGCAGTACTTC. Translation gives CASSPGTGLGSYEQYF.

The sample holds one count of this clonotype. V is TRBV27 and J is TRBJ2-5, with 10 bases lining up with TRBD1. The V segment lost 3 bases and the J segment 12 bases; nucleotides outside the gene matches: 7. CDR3 length: 13 residues. Germline lookup yields CDR1 MNHEY and CDR2 SMNVEV (reference sequence). The CDR3 loop is CASSFGTGEREYF. DNA of the CDR3: TGTGCCAGCAGTTTCGGGACAGGGGAACGCGAGTACTTC.

The table lists this clonotype with a few counts. This sequence joins TRBV6-5 and TRBJ2-7; no firm D call. This CDR3 contains 15 residues. Germline V CDR1 and CDR2: MNHEY, SVGAGI. Trimming shortened V by 0 bases and J by 3 bases, and 12 bases separated the two germline ends. In DNA, the CDR3 is TGTGCCAGCAGTTACTCCCGGGCAGTCATCTACGAGCAGTACTTC. It is translated as CASSYSRAVIYEQYF.

This rearrangement joins TRBV5-1 to TRBJ1-4; D unclear. Trimming shortened V by 4 bases and J by 8 bases, and 18 bases separated the two germline ends. This CDR3 comprises 15 residues. Germline V gives CDR1 SGHRS, CDR2 YFSETQ. CDR3 bases: TGCGCCAGCAGCCGGACGGGAGGGCCAGAAGAAAAACTGTTTTTT. Amino acids: CASSRTGGPEEKLFF.

The count of this clonotype is one. The chain carries TRBV29-1 and TRBJ2-1; 10 positions agree with TRBD2. V shed 8 bases and J 6 bases; nucleotides not matched to a gene: 10. CDR1 SQVTM and CDR2 ANQGSEA come from the germline V gene. The CDR3 is 14 amino acids. Written as DNA, the CDR3 is TGCAGCACTTTAGCGGGAGGAAAAAGCAATGAGCAGTTCTTC. Its protein is CSTLAGGKSNEQFF.

The chain has TRBV3-1 and TRBJ2-3; 11 bases fit TRBD2. The CDR3 covers 16 residues. Germline-derived CDR1 and CDR2 are LGHDT and YNNKEL (reference sequence). Trimming removed 8 bases from V and 2 bases from J; junction bases left unmatched: 9. CDR3 sequence (DNA): TGTGCCAGCGGGACTAGCGGACCTTATGTCACAGATACGCAGTATTTT. As protein: CASGTSGPYVTDTQYF.

This clonotype has more than one count but fewer than ten. The J gene is TRBJ1-1, the V gene TRBV28; 8 positions match TRBD1. The germline CDR1 and CDR2 sequences are MDHEN and SYDVKM. CDR3 length: 14 residues. J was trimmed by 5 bases and V by 8 bases; bases with no gene match: 10. DNA for the CDR3: TGTGCCAGCTACTCCAGGGGGCGAGGGACTGAAGCTTTCTTT. It translates to CASYSRGRGTEAFF.

This clonotype was recorded a few times. The chain couples TRBV29-1 to TRBJ2-7, with D tentatively TRBD1 or TRBD2 (6 bases each). Germline V gene lookup returns CDR1 SQVTM and CDR2 ANQGSEA. Trimming stripped 3 bases from V and 0 bases from J, with 9 bases between. The CDR3 has 13 amino acids. CDR3 in DNA: TGCAGCGTTGAGGAGGGGGTCTCCTACGAGCAGTACTTC. Amino acids: CSVEEGVSYEQYF.

The V call is TRBV10-3, the J call TRBJ2-5; 8 positions match TRBD2. The tail of the sequence fits TRBJ2-7 better, so the J call may be wrong. Looked up from germline, CDR1 is ENHRY and CDR2 is SYGVKD. CDR3 length: 15 residues. The CDR3 protein is CAISEFSGGLYEQYF. CDR3 coding DNA: TGTGCCATCAGTGAGTTCAGCGGGGGCCTCTACGAGCAGTACTTC.

The J gene is TRBJ1-2, the V gene TRBV5-1; maybe TRBD1 (6 bases). In germline, CDR1 is SGHRS, CDR2 YFSETQ. Trimming pared 4 bases from V and 2 bases from J, leaving 15 bases between. CDR3 length: 15 amino acids. CDR3 DNA sequence: TGCGCCAGCAGCCCGAGGCAGGGGCCCAACTATGGCTACACCTTC. It yields the protein CASSPRQGPNYGYTF.

This clonotype has a count of ten or more. This sequence joins TRBV13 and TRBJ2-5, with 8 nucleotides matching TRBD1. The CDR3 spans 16 residues. Per germline, CDR1 PRHDT and CDR2 FYEKMQ (reference sequence). V dropped 3 bases and J dropped 2; count of bases not matched to a gene: 8. In DNA, the CDR3 is TGTGCCAGCAGCTTTGGGACAGGATTAAAACAAGAGACCCAGTACTTC. Translating it yields CASSFGTGLKQETQYF. The whole variable domain, remainder taken from reference TRBV13 and TRBJ2-5, is AAGVIQSPRHLIKEKRETATLKCYPIPRHDTVYWYQQGPGQDPQFLISFYEKMQSDKGSIPDRFSAQQFSDYHSELNMSSLELGDSALYFCASSFGTGLKQETQYFGPGTRLLVL.

This clonotype came up a few times. This CDR3 is CASSLLGQTRYEQYF. For the CDR3, the DNA is TGTGCCAGCAGTTTATTGGGACAGACGCGATACGAGCAGTACTTC. The chain employs TRBV27 and TRBJ2-7; 7 bases fit TRBD1. This CDR3 has 15 amino acids. Germline V gives CDR1 MNHEY, CDR2 SMNVEV (reference sequence). J gave up 4 bases and V 1 base, and 7 bases lay outside the gene matches.

There are a few counts of this clonotype. The chain employs TRBV5-6 and TRBJ2-5, with TRBD2 matching over 7 bases. The J call could be wrong; TRBJ2-7 is a better fit for the DNA end. Germline V lookup: CDR1 SGHDT, CDR2 YYEEEE. There are 10 residues in the CDR3. Written as DNA, the CDR3 is TGTGCCATCCCGGGGGGCGAGCAGTACTTC. Residues: CAIPGGEQYF.

Concerning this clonotype itself: One junction end disagrees with the germline gene, perhaps due to a read error. This chain joins TRBV12-3 or TRBV12-4 and TRBJ2-6; D may correspond to TRBD1 or TRBD2 (6 bases each). The CDR3 length is 16 residues. The CDR3 region is CASSLGGLSGANVLTF. CDR3 sequence (DNA): TGTGCCAGCAGCTTAGGGGGACTCTCTGGGGCCAACGTCCTGACTTTC.

The gene calls are TRBV29-1 and TRBJ1-5; D is perhaps TRBD1 (6 bases). V was clipped by 4 bases and J by 3 bases, with 10 bases between them. CDR1 is SQVTM and CDR2 is ANQGSEA in the germline V gene. The CDR3 loop spans 13 amino acids. The CDR3: CSVAGADNQPQHF. CDR3 bases: TGCAGCGTTGCGGGGGCTGACAATCAGCCCCAGCATTTT.

The J gene is TRBJ2-4, the V gene TRBV10-3, with D perhaps TRBD1 (6 bases). The CDR3 loop spans 14 amino acids. The V end lost 2 bases, the J end lost 1 base, and 6 bases lay between the germline ends. CDR1 ENHRY and CDR2 SYGVKD come from the germline V gene. As DNA, the CDR3 is TGTGCCATCAGTGAGGACAGGGCCAAAAACATTCAGTACTTC. It specifies CAISEDRAKNIQYF.

This clonotype was picked up a small number of times. The chain has TRBV5-1 and TRBJ2-5; D perhaps matches TRBD2 (6 bases). The V end was cut by 1 base, the J end by 3 bases, with 10 bases between. Germline V lookup: CDR1 SGHRS, CDR2 YFSETQ. The CDR3 is 14 amino acids. CDR3 sequence reads: CASSLNGGEETQYF. The CDR3 coding sequence is TGCGCCAGCAGCTTGAACGGGGGTGAAGAGACCCAGTACTTC.

V gene TRBV6-5 combines with J gene TRBJ2-1, with 10 bases aligning to TRBD1. The DNA end favors TRBJ2-5, so the J call may be wrong. CDR1 is MNHEY and CDR2 is SVGAGI in the germline V gene. This CDR3 has 15 residues. CDR3 coding DNA: TGTGCCAGCAGTTCCCCCGGACAGGGGGAAGAGACCCAGTACTTC. Residues: CASSSPGQGEETQYF.

The V call is TRBV7-2, the J call TRBJ1-1; 7 bases map to TRBD1. Germline values: CDR1 SGHTA, CDR2 FQGNSA. This CDR3 spans 14 amino acids. J lost 5 bases, V lost 6 bases, and 9 bases had no gene match. The CDR3: CASRLGTAGTEAFF. The CDR3 coding sequence is TGTGCCAGCAGGTTGGGGACAGCCGGAACTGAAGCTTTCTTT.

This clonotype has a handful of counts. V usage is TRBV19 and J usage is TRBJ1-5; D may be TRBD1 (5 bases). Deletions cut 7 bases from V and 5 bases from J, with 15 bases between. In germline, CDR1 is LNHDA, CDR2 SQIVND (reference sequence). The CDR3 is made up of 14 amino acids. CDR3 DNA sequence: TGTGCCAGTATCGGCGGGGGGAAAGATCAGCCCCAGCATTTT. Residues: CASIGGGKDQPQHF. Full variable domain (outside the CDR3, taken from reference TRBV19 and TRBJ1-5): DGGITQSPKYLFRKEGQNVTLSCEQNLNHDAMYWYRQDPGQGLRLIYYSQIVNDFQKGDIAEGYSVSREKKESFPLTVTSAQKNPTAFYLCASIGGGKDQPQHFGDGTRLSIL.